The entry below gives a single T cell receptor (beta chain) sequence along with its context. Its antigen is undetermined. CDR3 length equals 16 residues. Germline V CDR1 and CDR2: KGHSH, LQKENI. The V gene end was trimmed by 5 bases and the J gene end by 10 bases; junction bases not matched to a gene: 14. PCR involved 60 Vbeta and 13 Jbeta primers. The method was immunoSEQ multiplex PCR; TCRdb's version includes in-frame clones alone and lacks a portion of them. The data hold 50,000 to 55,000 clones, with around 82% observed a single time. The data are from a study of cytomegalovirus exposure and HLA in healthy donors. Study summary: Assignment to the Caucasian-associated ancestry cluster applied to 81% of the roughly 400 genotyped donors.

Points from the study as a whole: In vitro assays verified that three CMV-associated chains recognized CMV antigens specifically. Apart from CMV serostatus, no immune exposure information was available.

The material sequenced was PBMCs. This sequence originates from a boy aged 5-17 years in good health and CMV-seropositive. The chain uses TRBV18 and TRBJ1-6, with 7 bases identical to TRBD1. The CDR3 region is CASSVNRGGNGSPLHF. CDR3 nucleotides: TGTGCCAGCTCAGTCAACAGGGGAGGCAATGGGTCACCCCTCCACTTT.